The source of this TCR beta chain is a study of Graves' ophthalmopathy and Graves' hyperthyroidism. Study-wide context: Stable hyperthyroidism referred to disease that showed no ophthalmopathy within 18 months of follow-up.

A word on this clonotype: Its matching antigen is unknown. An end of the junction differs from the germline gene, which may be a read error.

Study findings and constraints: Among expanded thyroid clonotypes above 0.001 frequency, most also occurred in blood.

The authors amplified TCR beta CDR3 regions, and they did so from RNA transcripts for repertoire sequencing. An initial RT-PCR round employing HTBI primers preceded a second-round multiplex PCR. From the multiplex PCR reads, TCRdb called clonotypes with MiXCR, one entry per CDR3 protein. The data contain over a million distinct CDR3 sequences, roughly 35% of them singletons. Other autoimmune disease, uncontrolled infection, pregnancy and lactation led to exclusion. Specimen: peripheral blood or thyroid tissue (not recorded which). The TCR originated in an adult man with Graves' hyperthyroidism.

DNA for the CDR3: TGTGCCAGCAGTCGGGACGGCAATCAGCCCCAGTACTTC. This encodes CASSRDGNQPQYF. The V gene is TRBV10-3, the J gene TRBJ2-5; D may be TRBD1 or TRBD2 (5 bases each). CDR1 and CDR2 from the germline V gene are ENHRY and SYGVKD. The CDR3 totals 13 residues.